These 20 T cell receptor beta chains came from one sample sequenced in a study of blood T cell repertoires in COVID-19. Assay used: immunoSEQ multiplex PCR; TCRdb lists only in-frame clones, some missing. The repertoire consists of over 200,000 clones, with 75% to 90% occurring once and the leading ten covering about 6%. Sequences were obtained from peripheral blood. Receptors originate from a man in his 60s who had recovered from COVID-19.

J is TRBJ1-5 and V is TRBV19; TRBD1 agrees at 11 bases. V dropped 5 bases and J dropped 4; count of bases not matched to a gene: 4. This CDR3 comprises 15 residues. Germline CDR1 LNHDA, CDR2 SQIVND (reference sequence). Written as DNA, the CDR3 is TGTGCCAGTAGTCCCCGGGACAGGGGGAATCAGCCCCAGCATTTT. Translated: CASSPRDRGNQPQHF.

The CDR3 coding sequence is TGTGCCAGCAGCCCCAGGGGGCTTGAAGCTTTCTTT. Protein product: CASSPRGLEAFF. The chain uses TRBV5-5 and TRBJ1-1; TRBD1 agrees at 8 bases. The CDR3 contains 12 residues. Germline trimming cut 4 bases from V and 7 bases from J; bases unmatched to any gene: 3. Germline lookup yields CDR1 SGHKS and CDR2 YYEKEE (reference sequence).

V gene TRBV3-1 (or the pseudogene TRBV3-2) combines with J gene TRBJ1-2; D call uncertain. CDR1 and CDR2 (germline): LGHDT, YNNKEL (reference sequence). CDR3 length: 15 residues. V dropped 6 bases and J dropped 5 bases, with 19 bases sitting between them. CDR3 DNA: TGTGCCAGCAGGAGATCGGGAGGATACGGATATGGCTACACCTTC. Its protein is CASRRSGGYGYGYTF.

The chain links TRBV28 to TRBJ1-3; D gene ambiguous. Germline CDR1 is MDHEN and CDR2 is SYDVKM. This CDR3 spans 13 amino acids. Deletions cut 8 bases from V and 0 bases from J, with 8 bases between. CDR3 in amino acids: CASRDISGNTIYF. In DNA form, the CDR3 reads TGTGCCAGCCGCGACATCTCTGGAAACACCATATATTTT. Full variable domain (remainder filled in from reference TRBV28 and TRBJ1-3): DVKVTQSSRYLVKRTGEKVFLECVQDMDHENMFWYRQDPGLGLRLIYFSYDVKMKEKGDIPEGYSVSREKKERFSLILESASTNQTSMYLCASRDISGNTIYFGEGSWLTVV.

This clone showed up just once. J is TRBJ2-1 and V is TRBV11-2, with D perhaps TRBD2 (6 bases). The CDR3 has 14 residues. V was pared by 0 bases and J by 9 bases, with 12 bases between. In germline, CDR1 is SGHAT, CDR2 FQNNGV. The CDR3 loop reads CASSLDGRGGEQFF. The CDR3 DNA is TGTGCCAGCAGCTTAGATGGGCGGGGTGGTGAGCAGTTCTTC.

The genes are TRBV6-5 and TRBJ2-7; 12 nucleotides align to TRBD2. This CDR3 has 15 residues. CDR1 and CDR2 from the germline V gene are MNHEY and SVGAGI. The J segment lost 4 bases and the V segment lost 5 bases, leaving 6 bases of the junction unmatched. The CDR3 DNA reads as TGTGCCAGCAGTAGGACTAGCGGGGAGGGATACGAGCAGTACTTC. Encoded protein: CASSRTSGEGYEQYF.

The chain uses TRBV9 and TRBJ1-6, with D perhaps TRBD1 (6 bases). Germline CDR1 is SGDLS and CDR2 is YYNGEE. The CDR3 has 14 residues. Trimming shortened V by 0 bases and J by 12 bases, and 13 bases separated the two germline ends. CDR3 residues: CASSVGQERRPLHF. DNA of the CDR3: TGTGCCAGCAGCGTAGGACAGGAAAGGCGACCCCTCCACTTT.

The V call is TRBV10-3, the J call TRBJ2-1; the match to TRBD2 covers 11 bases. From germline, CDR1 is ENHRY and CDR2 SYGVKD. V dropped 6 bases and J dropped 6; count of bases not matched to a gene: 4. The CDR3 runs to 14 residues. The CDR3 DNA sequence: TGTGCCATCAGCGGACTAGCGGGTTCCAATGAGCAGTTCTTC. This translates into CAISGLAGSNEQFF.

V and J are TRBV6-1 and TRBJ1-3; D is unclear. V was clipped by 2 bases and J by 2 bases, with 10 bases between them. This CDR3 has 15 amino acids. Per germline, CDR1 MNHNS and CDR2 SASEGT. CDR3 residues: CASSELSTPGNTIYF. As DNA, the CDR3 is TGTGCCAGCAGTGAATTGTCCACTCCTGGAAACACCATATATTTT.

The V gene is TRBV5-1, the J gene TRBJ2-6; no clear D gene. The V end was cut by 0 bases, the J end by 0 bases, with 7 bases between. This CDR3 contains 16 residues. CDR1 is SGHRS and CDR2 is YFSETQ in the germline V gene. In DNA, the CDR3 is TGCGCCAGCAGCTTGGCCGTCAGCTCTGGGGCCAACGTCCTGACTTTC. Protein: CASSLAVSSGANVLTF.

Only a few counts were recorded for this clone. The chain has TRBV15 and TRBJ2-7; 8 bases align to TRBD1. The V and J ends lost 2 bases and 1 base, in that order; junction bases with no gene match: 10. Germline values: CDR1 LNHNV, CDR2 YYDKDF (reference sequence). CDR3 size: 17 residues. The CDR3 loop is CATSRLPQGAFSYEQYF. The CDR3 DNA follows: TGTGCCACCAGCAGACTGCCCCAGGGGGCTTTTTCCTACGAGCAGTACTTC.

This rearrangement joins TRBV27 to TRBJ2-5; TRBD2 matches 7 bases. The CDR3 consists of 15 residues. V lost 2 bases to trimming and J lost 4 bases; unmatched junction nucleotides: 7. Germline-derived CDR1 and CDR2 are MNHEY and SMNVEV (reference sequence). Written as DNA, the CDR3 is TGTGCCAGCAGTTTAGGGGTAGGGAGGGGAGAGACCCAGTACTTC. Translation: CASSLGVGRGETQYF.

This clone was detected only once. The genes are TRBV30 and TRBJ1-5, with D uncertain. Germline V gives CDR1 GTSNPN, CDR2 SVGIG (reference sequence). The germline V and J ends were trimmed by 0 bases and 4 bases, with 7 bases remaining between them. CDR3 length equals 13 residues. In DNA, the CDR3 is TGTGCCTGGAGTGTAGCGGGGAATCAGCCCCAGCATTTT. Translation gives CAWSVAGNQPQHF.

The CDR3 bases are TGTGCCAGCTGCCCCGACAGGGTTTCTAATGAAAAACTGTTTTTT. Amino acids: CASCPDRVSNEKLFF. The V call is TRBV27, the J call TRBJ1-4; TRBD1 matches 7 bases. CDR3 length: 15 amino acids. Germline CDR1 is MNHEY and CDR2 is SMNVEV (reference sequence). Trimming removed 8 bases from V and 3 bases from J; junction bases left unmatched: 9.

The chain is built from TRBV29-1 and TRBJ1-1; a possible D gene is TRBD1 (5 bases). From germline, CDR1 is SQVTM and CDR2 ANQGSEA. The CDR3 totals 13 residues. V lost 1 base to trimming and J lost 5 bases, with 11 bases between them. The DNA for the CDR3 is TGCAGCGTTGAAGGTGGGGCTCTAACTGAAGCTTTCTTT. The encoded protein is CSVEGGALTEAFF.

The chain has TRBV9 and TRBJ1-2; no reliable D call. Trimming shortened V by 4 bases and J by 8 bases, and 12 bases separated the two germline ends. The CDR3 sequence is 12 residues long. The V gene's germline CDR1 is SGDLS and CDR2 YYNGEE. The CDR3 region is CASSPRGGGYTF. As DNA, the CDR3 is TGTGCCAGCAGCCCTCGAGGCGGGGGCTACACCTTC.

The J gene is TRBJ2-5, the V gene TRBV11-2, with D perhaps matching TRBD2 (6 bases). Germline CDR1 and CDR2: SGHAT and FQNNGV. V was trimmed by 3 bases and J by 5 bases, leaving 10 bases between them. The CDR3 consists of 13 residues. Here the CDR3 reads CASSFGGLETQYF. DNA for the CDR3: TGTGCCAGCAGCTTCGGAGGGTTGGAGACCCAGTACTTC.

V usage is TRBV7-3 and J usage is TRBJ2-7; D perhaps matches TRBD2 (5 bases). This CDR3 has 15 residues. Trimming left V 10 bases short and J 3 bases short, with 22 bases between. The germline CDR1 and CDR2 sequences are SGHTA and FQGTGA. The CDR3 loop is CATWWGAGRYYEQYF. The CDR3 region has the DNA TGTGCCACCTGGTGGGGTGCGGGTCGGTACTACGAGCAGTACTTC.

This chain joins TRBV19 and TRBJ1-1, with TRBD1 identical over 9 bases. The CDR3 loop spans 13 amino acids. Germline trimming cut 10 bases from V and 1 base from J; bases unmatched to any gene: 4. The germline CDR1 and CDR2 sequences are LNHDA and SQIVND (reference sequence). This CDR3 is CAIADRGNTEAFF. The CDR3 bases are TGTGCCATAGCGGACAGGGGGAACACTGAAGCTTTCTTT.

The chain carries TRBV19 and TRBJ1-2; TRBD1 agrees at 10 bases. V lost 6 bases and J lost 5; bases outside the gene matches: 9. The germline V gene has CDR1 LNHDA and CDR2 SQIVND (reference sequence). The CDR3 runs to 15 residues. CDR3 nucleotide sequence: TGTGCCAGTAGAACGGGACAGGGGCCGAGATATGGCTACACCTTC. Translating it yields CASRTGQGPRYGYTF.